The text below deals with one TCR beta chain. Its antigen is currently unknown. The sample belongs to a study of T cells in Graves' hyperthyroidism and ophthalmopathy. Whole-study results and caveats: Ophthalmopathy was identified by the model a median 6.5 months ahead of onset.

TCR beta CDR3 region amplification was performed from RNA transcripts. In the first-round RT-PCR of the TCR CDR3, the HTBI primer set was used. Via MiXCR, TCRdb re-called the multiplex PCR reads, giving one row per CDR3 protein. The data contain hundreds of thousands of distinct CDR3 sequences, over 15% of them singletons. This receptor was identified in a woman in her late teens or twenties with Graves' hyperthyroidism. The sequenced sample was blood.

The CDR3 bases are TGTGCCAGCAGCCAAGGACAGGGTAACATTCAGTACTTC. It encodes CASSQGQGNIQYF. This chain joins TRBV3-1 and TRBJ2-4; 7 nucleotides match TRBD1. The junction had 1 base not matched to a gene; V was cut back by 1 base and J by 7 bases. The CDR3 loop spans 13 amino acids. Germline V CDR1 and CDR2: LGHDT, YNNKEL (reference sequence).